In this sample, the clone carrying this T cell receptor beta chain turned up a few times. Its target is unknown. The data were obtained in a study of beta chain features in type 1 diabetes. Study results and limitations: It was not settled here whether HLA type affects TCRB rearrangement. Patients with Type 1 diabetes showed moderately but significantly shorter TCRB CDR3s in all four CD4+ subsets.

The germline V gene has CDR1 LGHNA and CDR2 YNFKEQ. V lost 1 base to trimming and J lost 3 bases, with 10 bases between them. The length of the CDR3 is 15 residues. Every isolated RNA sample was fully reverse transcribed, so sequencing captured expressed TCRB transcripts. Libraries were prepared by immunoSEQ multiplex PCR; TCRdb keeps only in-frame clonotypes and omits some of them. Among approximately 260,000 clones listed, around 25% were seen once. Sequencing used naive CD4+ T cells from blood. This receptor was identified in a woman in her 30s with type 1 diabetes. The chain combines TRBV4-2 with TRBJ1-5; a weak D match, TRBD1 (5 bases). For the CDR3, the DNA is TGTGCCAGCAGCCAAGTTCAGGGATCCAATCAGCCCCAGCATTTT. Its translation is CASSQVQGSNQPQHF.